This TCR beta chain comes out of a study of blood T cell repertoires in COVID-19. Germline values: CDR1 SEHNR, CDR2 FQNEAQ (reference sequence). The CDR3 runs to 16 residues. V lost 4 bases, J lost 0 bases, and 7 bases stayed unmatched. In the original processing: Counts of nucleated cells, estimated from reference gene primer amplification, were obtained. Data came from immunoSEQ multiplex PCR; TCRdb stores just in-frame clones and leaves some out. That table gives V, J and clone size, and the DNA gave D and trimming. The sample has roughly 330,000 clones, around 87% seen once. The chain recombines TRBV7-9 with TRBJ2-5; 8 bases align to TRBD1. The specimen sequenced was PBMCs or T cells enriched from blood (not recorded which). This sequence was found in a woman under 40 who had recovered from COVID-19. CDR3 DNA sequence: TGTGCCAGCAGCTCACTAGGACAGGGTAACCAAGAGACCCAGTACTTC. This sequence encodes CASSSLGQGNQETQYF. The variable domain in full, with the rest retrieved from reference TRBV7-9 and TRBJ2-5, is DTGVSQNPRHKITKRGQNVTFRCDPISEHNRLYWYRQTLGQGPEFLTYFQNEAQLEKSRLLSDRFSAERPKGSFSTLEIQRTEQGDSAMYLCASSSLGQGNQETQYFGPGTRLLVL.